This paragraph covers one T cell receptor (beta chain) sequence. The data derive from a study of T cell changes during pregnancy in multiple sclerosis. Clones were sequenced by immunoSEQ multiplex PCR, and TCRdb holds only the in-frame ones, with some missing. This sample has about 59,000 clones, with over 85% found just once. Germline V gives CDR1 MDHEN, CDR2 SYDVKM. The J segment lost 4 bases and the V segment lost 8 bases, leaving 17 bases of the junction unmatched. This CDR3 comprises 17 residues. This receptor was taken from a female donor with multiple sclerosis, enrolled in a pregnancy study. This chain joins TRBV28 and TRBJ1-3; 7 bases line up with TRBD1. The specimen comprised CD8+ T cells from peripheral blood mononuclear cells, sampled in the third trimester of pregnancy. The CDR3 region is CASSPGDRVDLGNTIYF. In nucleotides, the CDR3 is TGTGCCAGCTCCCCTGGTGACAGGGTTGATTTGGGAAACACCATATATTTT.